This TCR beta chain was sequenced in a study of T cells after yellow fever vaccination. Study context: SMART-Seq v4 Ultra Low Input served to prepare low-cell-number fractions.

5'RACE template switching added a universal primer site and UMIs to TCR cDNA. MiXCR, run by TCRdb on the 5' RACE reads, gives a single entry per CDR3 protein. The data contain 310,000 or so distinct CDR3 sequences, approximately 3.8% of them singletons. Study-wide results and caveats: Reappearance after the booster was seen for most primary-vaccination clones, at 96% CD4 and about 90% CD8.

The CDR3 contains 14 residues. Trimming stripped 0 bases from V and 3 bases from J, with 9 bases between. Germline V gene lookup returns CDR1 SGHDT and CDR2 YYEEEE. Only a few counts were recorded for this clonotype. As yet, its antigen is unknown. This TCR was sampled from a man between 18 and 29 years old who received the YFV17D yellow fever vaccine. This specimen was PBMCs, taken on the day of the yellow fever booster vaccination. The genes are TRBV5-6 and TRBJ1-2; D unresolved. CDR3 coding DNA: TGTGCCAGCAGCTTGGGCGGCTCCTACTATGGCTACACCTTC. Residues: CASSLGGSYYGYTF. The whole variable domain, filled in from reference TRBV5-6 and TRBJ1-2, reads DAGVTQSPTHLIKTRGQQVTLRCSPKSGHDTVSWYQQALGQGPQFIFQYYEEEERQRGNFPDRFSGHQFPNYSSELNVNALLLGDSALYLCASSLGGSYYGYTFGSGTRLTVV.